Following are 28 T cell receptor beta chains from one sample sequenced in a study of T cells in localized non-small cell lung cancer. This table comes from immunoSEQ multiplex PCR, and its TCRdb copy is limited to in-frame clones, with some not included. Among over 50,000 clones listed, 85% to 90% were seen once. Here the sequenced sample was peripheral blood, taken before any cancer treatment. These receptors came from a woman aged 35 to 69 with stage I lung adenocarcinoma.

The V and J genes are TRBV29-1 and TRBJ1-1; 7 nucleotides match TRBD1. Trimming took 5 bases from V and 6 from J; bases not matched to a gene: 6. CDR1 is SQVTM and CDR2 is ANQGSEA in the germline V gene. The CDR3 covers 12 residues. DNA for the CDR3: TGCAGCGTTCGAGCGCAGGGGGCTGAAGCTTTCTTT. The encoded protein is CSVRAQGAEAFF.

The CDR3 region has the DNA TGTGCCAGTAGTGCCCGACAGGGTAACTATGGCTACACCTTC. This translates into CASSARQGNYGYTF. The rearrangement joins TRBV19 to TRBJ1-2; 7 bases match TRBD1. The V and J ends lost 5 bases and 1 base, in that order; junction bases with no gene match: 4. Germline V gene sequence: CDR1 LNHDA, CDR2 SQIVND (reference sequence). The CDR3 has 14 residues.

The chain is built from TRBV6-5 and TRBJ1-6; D remains ambiguous. In germline, CDR1 is MNHEY, CDR2 SVGAGI. The V end was cut by 5 bases, the J end by 13 bases, with 15 bases between. CDR3 length: 13 amino acids. The CDR3 DNA is TGTGCCAGCAGTGAACTCCTCCTGAGTCCCCTCCACTTT. It encodes CASSELLLSPLHF.

The J gene is TRBJ1-2, the V gene TRBV28, with D unresolved. V was trimmed by 6 bases and J by 6 bases, leaving 11 bases between them. Per the germline V gene, CDR1 is MDHEN and CDR2 is SYDVKM. This CDR3 has 12 residues. The CDR3 DNA is TGTGCCAGCAGACTAGGACGTGATGGCTACACCTTC. Protein product: CASRLGRDGYTF.

CDR3 coding DNA: TGTGCCAGCAGCTTAGGGGCAGGGTTGAACACTGAAGCTTTCTTT. Protein product: CASSLGAGLNTEAFF. The J gene is TRBJ1-1, the V gene TRBV7-3, with a possible D match to TRBD1 (5 bases). This CDR3 is 15 amino acids long. CDR1 and CDR2 from the germline V gene are SGHTA and FQGTGA. Trimming pared 2 bases from V and 0 bases from J, leaving 10 bases between.

The chain is built from TRBV28 and TRBJ2-7, with 8 bases lining up with TRBD2. This CDR3 has 13 residues. Germline loops: CDR1 MDHEN, CDR2 SYDVKM. V dropped 6 bases and J dropped 6; count of bases not matched to a gene: 7. Written as DNA, the CDR3 is TGTGCCAGCAGCGATAGCGGGACTCCCGAGCAGTACTTC. This sequence encodes CASSDSGTPEQYF.

The genes are TRBV30 and TRBJ1-5, with 7 positions matching TRBD1. Germline loops: CDR1 GTSNPN, CDR2 SVGIG (reference sequence). This CDR3 spans 14 amino acids. J was trimmed by 5 bases and V by 2 bases; bases with no gene match: 6. DNA for the CDR3: TGTGCCTGGAGTAGGAACAGGGGAGATCAGCCCCAGCATTTT. Translation gives CAWSRNRGDQPQHF.

The rearrangement joins TRBV5-1 to TRBJ2-7; the D call may be TRBD1 or TRBD2 (5 bases each). Trimming stripped 4 bases from V and 7 bases from J, with 21 bases between. The CDR3 has 15 amino acids. The germline V gene encodes CDR1 SGHRS and CDR2 YFSETQ. The DNA for the CDR3 is TGCGCCAGCAGCCATCCCCGGGACCCCCCTCAAGAGCAGTACTTC. Protein product: CASSHPRDPPQEQYF.

The chain has TRBV19 and TRBJ1-2; 7 bases line up with TRBD1. V lost 5 bases to trimming and J lost 5 bases; unmatched junction nucleotides: 8. Looked up from germline, CDR1 is LNHDA and CDR2 is SQIVND (reference sequence). The CDR3 is 14 amino acids. CDR3 sequence reads: CASSWQGERYGYTF. The DNA of the CDR3 is TGTGCCAGTAGTTGGCAGGGGGAGAGATATGGCTACACCTTC.

V and J are TRBV9 and TRBJ2-3, with 10 bases aligning to TRBD2. The CDR3 length is 17 residues. Germline trimming cut 6 bases from V and 0 bases from J; bases unmatched to any gene: 10. The germline gives CDR1 SGDLS, CDR2 YYNGEE. Here the CDR3 reads CASTVTSGPPSTDTQYF. DNA of the CDR3: TGTGCCAGCACCGTGACTAGCGGGCCCCCTAGCACAGATACGCAGTATTTT.

This rearrangement joins TRBV16 to TRBJ2-3; unclear D gene. The V gene lost 2 bases and the J gene lost 3 bases, with 6 bases spanning the gap. CDR3 length: 13 amino acids. CDR1 is KGHSY, CDR2 FQNENV, per germline. The CDR3 reads CASSQHRTDTQYF. The CDR3 DNA reads as TGTGCCAGCAGCCAACACAGAACAGATACGCAGTATTTT.

This sequence joins TRBV7-9 and TRBJ1-2; D gene unclear. This CDR3 has 12 residues. Germline CDR1 is SEHNR and CDR2 is FQNEAQ (reference sequence). V shed 3 bases and J shed 4 bases, with 6 bases lying between them. CDR3 nucleotides: TGTGCCAGCAGCTTCGACATCTATGGCTACACCTTC. This gives the protein CASSFDIYGYTF.

The genes are TRBV28 and TRBJ2-2; no reliable D call. The germline V and J ends were trimmed by 2 bases and 11 bases, with 9 bases remaining between them. Germline CDR1 MDHEN, CDR2 SYDVKM. This CDR3 spans 12 amino acids. The CDR3 is CASSLGPVELFF. The CDR3 DNA reads as TGTGCCAGCAGTTTAGGCCCGGTCGAGCTGTTTTTT.

The table lists this clone with a few counts. The chain joins TRBV19 to TRBJ2-2, with D possibly matching TRBD1 (6 bases). The V end lost 5 bases, the J end lost 10 bases, and 17 bases lay between the germline ends. This CDR3 region has 14 residues. From germline, CDR1 is LNHDA and CDR2 SQIVND (reference sequence). In nucleotides, the CDR3 is TGTGCCAGTAGTCGGGCAGGGGACGTTGCGGAGCTGTTTTTT. Amino acid sequence: CASSRAGDVAELFF.

This chain uses TRBV11-2 with TRBJ2-1, with TRBD2 matching 15 bases. Per the germline V gene, CDR1 is SGHAT and CDR2 is FQNNGV. The length of the CDR3 is 18 residues. J lost 6 bases, V lost 4 bases, and 10 bases had no gene match. The CDR3: CASSSGLAGGYFSNEQFF. CDR3 sequence (DNA): TGTGCCAGCAGCTCGGGACTAGCGGGGGGATATTTCTCCAATGAGCAGTTCTTC.

V is TRBV11-2 and J is TRBJ2-1; 10 bases agree with TRBD1. V lost 5 bases and J lost 10; bases outside the gene matches: 8. The CDR3 has 14 amino acids. Germline-derived CDR1 and CDR2 are SGHAT and FQNNGV. CDR3 sequence: CASSADRGLREQFF. CDR3 coding DNA: TGTGCCAGCAGCGCTGACAGGGGGCTAAGGGAGCAGTTCTTC.

The chain links TRBV28 to TRBJ1-6; 7 positions match TRBD1. V trimming: 7 bases; J trimming: 2 bases; junction bases outside the gene matches: 5. This CDR3 comprises 15 residues. Germline CDR1 and CDR2: MDHEN and SYDVKM. The CDR3 coding sequence is TGTGCCAGCAACGCGGGGACAGCCTATAATTCACCCCTCCACTTT. Residues: CASNAGTAYNSPLHF.

This chain connects TRBV19 to TRBJ1-1, with 8 bases aligning to TRBD1. V was pared by 9 bases and J by 0 bases, with 12 bases of the junction left unmatched. This CDR3 is 16 amino acids long. Germline CDR1 is LNHDA and CDR2 is SQIVND (reference sequence). The CDR3 DNA reads TGTGCCAGCCAGGGGGCCTGGGCAGGGGTGAACACTGAAGCTTTCTTT. Protein: CASQGAWAGVNTEAFF.

The CDR3 region is CASSVSGRGSADTQYF. The CDR3, as DNA: TGTGCCAGCAGCGTGTCAGGGAGGGGGTCGGCAGATACGCAGTATTTT. The V and J genes are TRBV9 and TRBJ2-3, with D possibly TRBD2 on 7 matching bases. Germline V gives CDR1 SGDLS, CDR2 YYNGEE. V was trimmed by 2 bases and J by 4 bases, leaving 17 bases between them. This CDR3 is built from 16 residues.

The chain joins TRBV7-9 to TRBJ1-1, with a possible D match to TRBD1 (6 bases). Trimming stripped 4 bases from V and 2 bases from J, with 14 bases between. In germline, CDR1 is SEHNR, CDR2 FQNEAQ (reference sequence). CDR3 length: 15 residues. The CDR3 DNA follows: TGTGCCAGCAGCTCGATGGACAGTCCTAACACTGAAGCTTTCTTT. Translation: CASSSMDSPNTEAFF.

CDR3 DNA sequence: TGCACCAGCAGCCAGAGAACAGATACGCAGTATTTT. Encoded protein: CTSSQRTDTQYF. This sequence joins TRBV1 and TRBJ2-3; TRBD2, the table's D call, was not compared with the DNA. TRBV1 is a listed pseudogene. The CDR3 sequence is 12 residues long.

V usage is TRBV2 and J usage is TRBJ1-1; 10 bases are a match to TRBD1. Germline V gene data show CDR1 as SNHLY and CDR2 as FYNNEI. V lost 6 bases and J lost 4; bases outside the gene matches: 2. The CDR3 runs 13 residues. CDR3 DNA: TGTGCCAGCAGCGGGACAGGGGCCACTGAAGCTTTCTTT. This codes for CASSGTGATEAFF.

This sequence joins TRBV7-9 and TRBJ2-1; 11 bases align to TRBD2. CDR3 length: 15 residues. V lost 7 bases, J lost 3 bases, and 5 bases stayed unmatched. The germline gives CDR1 SEHNR, CDR2 FQNEAQ (reference sequence). This chain's CDR3 is CASIVTSGVYNEQFF. The CDR3 DNA follows: TGTGCCAGCATCGTGACTAGCGGGGTCTACAATGAGCAGTTCTTC.

The chain combines TRBV19 with TRBJ2-7; D remains unclear. With 4 bases removed from V and 0 bases from J, the gap between germline ends came to 13 bases. The CDR3 is made up of 15 amino acids. CDR1 and CDR2 (germline): LNHDA, SQIVND (reference sequence). The DNA for the CDR3 is TGTGCCAGTAGTAGCTCCGGGCTAAGCTCCTACGAGCAGTACTTC. This translates into CASSSSGLSSYEQYF.

The chain has TRBV6-5 and TRBJ2-5; perhaps TRBD1 as D (6 bases). CDR3 length: 13 amino acids. V lost 8 bases to trimming and J lost 4 bases, with 14 bases between them. The germline V gene has CDR1 MNHEY and CDR2 SVGAGI. The CDR3 reads CASGPQGSETQYF. In nucleotides, the CDR3 is TGTGCCAGCGGACCTCAGGGGTCAGAGACCCAGTACTTC.

This chain connects TRBV9 to TRBJ2-1; 13 bases are a match to TRBD2. J was trimmed by 1 base and V by 4 bases; bases with no gene match: 5. The CDR3 runs to 17 residues. Germline V CDR1 and CDR2: SGDLS, YYNGEE. This CDR3 is CASSLGLAGASYNEQFF. The CDR3 DNA reads TGTGCCAGCAGCCTAGGACTAGCGGGGGCTTCCTACAATGAGCAGTTCTTC.

The chain employs TRBV10-2 and TRBJ1-2; D not certain. Germline V gene lookup returns CDR1 WSHSY and CDR2 SAAADI. The CDR3 spans 14 residues. Trimming took 6 bases from V and 5 from J, leaving 16 bases between them. CDR3 DNA sequence: TGCGCCAGCAGCCCCATTCGGGATCAGTATGGCTACACCTTC. Protein product: CASSPIRDQYGYTF.

The chain joins TRBV7-3 to TRBJ2-2, with 9 bases identical to TRBD2. CDR3 length: 16 amino acids. Looked up from germline, CDR1 is SGHTA and CDR2 is FQGTGA. Losses at the gene ends were 1 base for V and 6 bases for J; bases not matched to a gene: 6. The CDR3: CASSLMGLASAGELFF. For the CDR3, the DNA is TGTGCCAGCAGCTTAATGGGACTAGCTTCGGCCGGGGAGCTGTTTTTT.